This entry describes one T cell receptor beta chain. Its antigen has not been determined. No quality values exist for individual bases; no much larger clone is one base distant. This sample is drawn from a study of breast tumors, draining lymph nodes, adjacent tissues (dated by TCRdb to between 2015 and 2016). Describing the broader study: The study compared TCR beta repertoires across tumor, adjacent nontumor tissue and axillary lymph nodes from breast cancer patients. In human breast cancer, the study set out to assess how tumor, surrounding tissue and draining lymph node repertoires relate to one another and whether T cells might be exchanged between them.

The CDR3 goes from the cysteine to the phenylalanine over 13 residues. Just the 39-base CDR3 DNA is kept, in frame starting at base 1. V loses 2 bases of germline sequence and J loses 6 bases, and the interval between the two ends is 7 bases. The germline V gene gives CDR1 as MNHNS and CDR2 as SASEGT. The lymph node samples were taken from the axillary draining lymph nodes of breast cancer patients. The paper's findings and limits, for the study overall: The data were considered consistent with most tumor T cells being derived from the lymph node and subsequently expanding within tumor tissue. The conclusion that tumor T cells originate in lymph nodes was presented as consistent with a hypothesis rather than as directly demonstrated. In luminal-like breast cancer, tumor and nontumor tissue repertoires resembled each other significantly more than in basal-like breast cancer. Tumors showed preferential V and J gene usage, and their T-cell repertoire diversity fell below that of lymph nodes yet above that of nontumor tissue.

Sequencing relied on an Illumina HiSeq 2000. Multiplex PCR amplification was used to generate the TCR beta chain libraries. High-throughput sequencing was used to analyze the amplified TCR beta chain products. Starting from the raw public reads, TCRdb applied fastp trimming at Q25, assembled clones with MiXCR and retained in-frame beta chains. CDR3 protein sequences are deduplicated, and each keeps its most common genes and DNA. The sample has approximately 230,000 distinct CDR3 sequences on record, around 34% of them singletons. The top ten clonotypes cover about 3.9% of the sample. This TCR was recovered from a female donor with breast cancer. Some clones in this sample may be carry-over from other donors' samples. This chain joins TRBV6-1 to TRBJ1-4; a tentative D match to TRBD1 spans 5 bases. Material: axillary lymph node tissue. The CDR3 region: CASSERGDEKLFF. The nucleotide sequence is given as TGTGCCAGCAGTGAAAGGGGAGATGAAAAACTGTTTTTT.